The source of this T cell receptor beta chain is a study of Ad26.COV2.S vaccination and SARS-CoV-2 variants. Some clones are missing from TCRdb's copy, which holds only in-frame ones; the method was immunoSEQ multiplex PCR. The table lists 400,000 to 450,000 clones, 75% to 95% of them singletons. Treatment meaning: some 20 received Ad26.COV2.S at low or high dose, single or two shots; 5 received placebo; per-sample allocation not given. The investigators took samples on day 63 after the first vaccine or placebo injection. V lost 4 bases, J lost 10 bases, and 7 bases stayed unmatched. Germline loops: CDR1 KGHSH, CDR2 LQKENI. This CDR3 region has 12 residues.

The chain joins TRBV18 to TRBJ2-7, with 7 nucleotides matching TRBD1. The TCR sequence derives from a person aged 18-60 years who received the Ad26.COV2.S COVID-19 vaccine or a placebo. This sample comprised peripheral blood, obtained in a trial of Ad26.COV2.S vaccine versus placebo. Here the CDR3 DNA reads TGTGCCAGCTCACAAAACCGGGACAGTCAGTACTTC. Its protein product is CASSQNRDSQYF.